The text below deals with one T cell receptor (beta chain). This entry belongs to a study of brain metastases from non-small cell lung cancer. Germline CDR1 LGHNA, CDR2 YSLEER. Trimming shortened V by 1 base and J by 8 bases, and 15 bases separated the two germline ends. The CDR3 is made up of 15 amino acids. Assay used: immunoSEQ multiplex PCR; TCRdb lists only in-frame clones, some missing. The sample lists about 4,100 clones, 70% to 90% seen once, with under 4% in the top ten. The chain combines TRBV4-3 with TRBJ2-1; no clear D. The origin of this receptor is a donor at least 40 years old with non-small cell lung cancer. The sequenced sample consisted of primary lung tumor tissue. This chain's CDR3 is CASSQGEVFMDEQFF. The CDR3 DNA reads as TGCGCCAGCAGCCAAGGGGAAGTGTTTATGGATGAGCAGTTCTTC.